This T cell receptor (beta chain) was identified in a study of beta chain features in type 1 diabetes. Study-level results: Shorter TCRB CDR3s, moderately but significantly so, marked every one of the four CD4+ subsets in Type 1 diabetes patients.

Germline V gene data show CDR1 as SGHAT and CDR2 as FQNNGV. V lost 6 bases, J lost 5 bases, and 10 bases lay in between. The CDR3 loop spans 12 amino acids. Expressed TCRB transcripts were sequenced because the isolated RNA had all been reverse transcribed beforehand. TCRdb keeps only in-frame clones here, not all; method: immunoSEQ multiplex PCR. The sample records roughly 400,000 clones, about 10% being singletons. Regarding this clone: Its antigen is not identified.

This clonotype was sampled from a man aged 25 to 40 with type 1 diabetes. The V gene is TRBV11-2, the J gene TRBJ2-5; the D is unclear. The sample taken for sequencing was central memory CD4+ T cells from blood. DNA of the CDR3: TGTGCCAGCAGACCACTGGGGGAGACCCAGTACTTC. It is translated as CASRPLGETQYF.